The sequence of this TCR beta chain was determined in a study of beta chain features in type 1 diabetes. Overall study results and limits: There was a moderate but significant shortening of TCRB CDR3s in all four CD4+ subsets of Type 1 diabetes patients. For type 1 diabetes patients, VDJ junctions showed fewer insertions and more deletions. Using cDNA template may skew counts toward highly expressing activated cells. PCR might pick shorter templates more often, in the same way for patients and controls.

All of the isolated RNA was reverse transcribed, so expressed TCRB transcripts were sequenced. Measured with immunoSEQ multiplex PCR; TCRdb has only the in-frame clones, and not every one. The sample lists some 660,000 clones, about 14% occurring once. This clone was observed a single time. What it recognizes is unknown. Trimming pared 1 base from V and 2 bases from J, leaving 11 bases between. Germline CDR1 and CDR2: SGHAT and FQNNGV. This CDR3 spans 15 amino acids. The source material was naive CD4+ T cells from blood. V is TRBV11-2 and J is TRBJ2-5; TRBD1 or TRBD2 may be the D gene (5 bases each). The source is a man in his late teens or twenties with type 1 diabetes. CDR3 in amino acids: CASSLVVGVQETQYF. CDR3 bases: TGTGCCAGCAGCTTAGTTGTGGGGGTTCAAGAGACCCAGTACTTC.